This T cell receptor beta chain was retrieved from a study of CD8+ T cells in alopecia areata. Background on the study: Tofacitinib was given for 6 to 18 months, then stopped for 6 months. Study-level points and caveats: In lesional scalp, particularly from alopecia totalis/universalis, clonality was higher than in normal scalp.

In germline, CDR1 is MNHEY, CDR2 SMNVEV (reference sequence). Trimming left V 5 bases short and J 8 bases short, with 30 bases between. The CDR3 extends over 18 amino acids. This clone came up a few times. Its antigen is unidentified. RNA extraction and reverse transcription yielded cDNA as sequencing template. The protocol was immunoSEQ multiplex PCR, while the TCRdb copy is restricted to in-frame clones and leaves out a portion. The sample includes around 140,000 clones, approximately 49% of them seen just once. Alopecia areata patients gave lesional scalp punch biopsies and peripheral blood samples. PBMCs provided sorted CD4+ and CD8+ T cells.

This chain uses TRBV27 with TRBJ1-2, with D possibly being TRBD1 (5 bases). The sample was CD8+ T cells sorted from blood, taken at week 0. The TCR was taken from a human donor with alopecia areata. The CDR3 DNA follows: TGTGCCAGCAGTCTTACGATTACGGAGACAGTTTCGGCGGGCGGCTACACCTTC. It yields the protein CASSLTITETVSAGGYTF.